This T cell receptor (beta chain) was sequenced in a study of T cells in women clearing cervical HPV infection. For the study at large: Only a few women had HLA typing results available. Broader study findings: CIN3+ cases had significantly higher TCR richness than controls; evenness did not differ. Controls had more TRBV6-7 (approximately 0.15%) than cases (about 0.11%).

Clones were read by immunoSEQ multiplex PCR, and TCRdb kept only the in-frame ones, dropping some. This table holds 30,000 to 50,000 clones. In germline, CDR1 is LNHDA, CDR2 SQIVND (reference sequence). The CDR3 length is 18 residues. Trimming removed 1 base from V and 0 bases from J; junction bases left unmatched: 4. To note about this clone: What it recognizes is unknown. The read ends 3 residues before the CDR3 terminus; that terminus is restored from the germline J gene.

The sample taken for sequencing was blood buffy coat. This receptor was taken from a woman between 18 and 69 years old with a cervical HPV16 infection that either progressed to CIN3+ or cleared (not recorded which). This chain connects TRBV19 to TRBJ2-5, with 14 bases aligning to TRBD2. The CDR3 sequence is CASSIGRTSGGYQETQYF. The sequenced CDR3 bases are TGTGCCAGTAGTATAGGAAGGACTAGCGGGGGGTACCAAGAGACC.